The sequence of this T cell receptor beta chain was determined in a study of cytomegalovirus exposure and HLA in healthy donors. Donors likely had unrecorded immune exposures despite being nominally healthy when sampled. The CDR3 covers 18 residues. The germline V gene has CDR1 LGHNA and CDR2 YNFKEQ. The V and J ends lost 0 bases and 3 bases respectively, with 21 bases between them. 60 Vbeta and 13 Jbeta primers were used in PCR. This table comes from immunoSEQ multiplex PCR, and its TCRdb copy is limited to in-frame clones, with some not included. The repertoire holds 180,000 or so clones, over 60% seen once, with roughly an eighth in the top ten.

This chain joins TRBV4-2 and TRBJ2-7; D is possibly TRBD1 (5 bases). Material for sequencing was PBMCs. The TCR sequence derives from a man in his forties or fifties in good health and CMV-seropositive. CDR3 region: CASSQDPSFGKRGYEQYF. The DNA for the CDR3 is TGTGCCAGCAGCCAAGATCCGTCATTCGGCAAAAGGGGCTACGAGCAGTACTTC.